A single sample gave rise to the 25 T cell receptor beta chains below, sequenced in a study of blood T cell repertoires in COVID-19. Libraries were prepared by immunoSEQ multiplex PCR; TCRdb keeps only in-frame clonotypes and omits some of them. The data contain about 220,000 clones, just over 85% of them singletons. Sample: PBMCs or T cells enriched from blood (not recorded which). The receptors stem from a woman in her thirties or forties with acute COVID-19.

V and J are TRBV18 and TRBJ1-5; D is possibly TRBD1 (5 bases). Germline V gene sequence: CDR1 KGHSH, CDR2 LQKENI. The CDR3 spans 14 residues. The V and J ends lost 4 bases and 4 bases respectively, with 11 bases between them. CDR3 in amino acids: CASSLATENQPQHF. As DNA, the CDR3 is TGTGCCAGCTCACTCGCGACAGAAAATCAGCCCCAGCATTTT.

V and J are TRBV29-1 and TRBJ1-5; TRBD1 matches 9 bases. Germline V lookup: CDR1 SQVTM, CDR2 ANQGSEA. The junction had 12 bases not matched to a gene; V was cut back by 6 bases and J by 6 bases. This CDR3 region has 15 residues. The CDR3 loop is CSVWTGEDTGQPQHF. In DNA form, the CDR3 reads TGCAGCGTCTGGACAGGGGAAGACACTGGTCAGCCCCAGCATTTT.

This rearrangement joins TRBV6-6 to TRBJ1-1; weak D call: TRBD1 (5 bases). CDR3 length equals 14 residues. Trimming pared 6 bases from V and 1 base from J, leaving 12 bases between. Germline assignment: CDR1 MNHNY and CDR2 SVGAGI (reference sequence). CDR3 sequence: CASRTGGSNTEAFF. In nucleotides, the CDR3 is TGTGCCAGCAGGACCGGGGGGTCGAACACTGAAGCTTTCTTT.

The chain recombines TRBV3-1 (or the pseudogene TRBV3-2) with TRBJ2-3, with D possibly matching TRBD1 (7 bases). The CDR3 has 11 residues. Trimming left V 10 bases short and J 9 bases short, with 14 bases between. Per germline, CDR1 LGHDT and CDR2 YNNKEL (reference sequence). CDR3: CATQGGWTQYF. The CDR3 DNA follows: TGTGCCACCCAGGGGGGTTGGACGCAGTATTTT.

This chain connects TRBV13 to TRBJ1-1; possible D gene TRBD1, 6 bases. The CDR3 runs to 17 residues. Per germline, CDR1 PRHDT and CDR2 FYEKMQ (reference sequence). Trimming cost V 0 bases and J 5 bases, with 19 bases left between them. CDR3 in amino acids: CASSLGLHVTGPTEAFF. CDR3 in DNA: TGTGCCAGCAGCTTAGGCCTTCATGTTACAGGGCCAACTGAAGCTTTCTTT.

CDR3 nucleotide sequence: TGCGCCAGCAGCTTGGAAACCGTACGGGAGCAGTACTTC. Amino acids: CASSLETVREQYF. This chain links TRBV5-1 with TRBJ2-7; D ambiguous. Germline lookup yields CDR1 SGHRS and CDR2 YFSETQ. The CDR3 is 13 residues long. The V and J ends lost 0 bases and 7 bases respectively, with 11 bases between them.

This clone was seen once. The chain links TRBV9 to TRBJ2-3; the D gene is possibly TRBD1 (6 bases). The length of the CDR3 is 17 residues. Germline CDR1 is SGDLS and CDR2 is YYNGEE. Trimming took off 3 bases at V and 5 bases at J, with 22 bases between the two ends. The CDR3 DNA is TGTGCCAGCAGCGCCTTGGGACGGGCCAGGGGAGAAGATACGCAGTATTTT. Residues: CASSALGRARGEDTQYF.

This clone was observed a handful of times. The CDR3 region is CASSLQELGTDTQYF. The CDR3 region has the DNA TGCGCCAGCAGCTTACAGGAATTAGGCACAGATACGCAGTATTTT. V and J are TRBV5-1 and TRBJ2-3; D possibly corresponds to TRBD1 (5 bases). Germline-derived CDR1 and CDR2 are SGHRS and YFSETQ. This CDR3 has 15 amino acids. V was cut by 2 bases and J by 1 base, with 11 bases left in between.

The chain couples TRBV5-1 to TRBJ1-5; 8 bases align to TRBD1. The CDR3 is made up of 15 amino acids. V was clipped by 4 bases and J by 5 bases; unmatched bases: 8. Germline V CDR1 and CDR2: SGHRS, YFSETQ. The CDR3 bases are TGCGCCAGCAGCAAGCAGGGGGCGGTGGATCAGCCCCAGCATTTT. Translated: CASSKQGAVDQPQHF. Drawing the rest from reference TRBV5-1 and TRBJ1-5, the complete variable domain is KAGVTQTPRYLIKTRGQQVTLSCSPISGHRSVSWYQQTPGQGLQFLFEYFSETQRNKGNFPGRFSGRQFSNSRSEMNVSTLELGDSALYLCASSKQGAVDQPQHFGDGTRLSIL.

This clone was counted only a few times. The chain joins TRBV11-3 to TRBJ1-1; D uncertain. V was shortened by 0 bases and J by 1 base, with 12 bases between the two germline ends. Germline lookup yields CDR1 SGHNT and CDR2 YENEEA. This CDR3 is built from 16 residues. The CDR3 region has the DNA TGTGCCAGCAGCTTAGATGCAGGAGCGGGGAACACTGAAGCTTTCTTT. Its protein product is CASSLDAGAGNTEAFF.

The CDR3, as DNA: TGTGCCAGCAGCTTAGGGTCAGGGGATACGCAGTATTTT. This gives the protein CASSLGSGDTQYF. V gene TRBV11-2 combines with J gene TRBJ2-3; the D gene is possibly TRBD1 (5 bases). CDR3 size: 13 residues. CDR1 is SGHAT and CDR2 is FQNNGV in the germline V gene. V lost 1 base to trimming and J lost 6 bases, with 8 bases between them.

The chain recombines TRBV3-1 (or the pseudogene TRBV3-2) with TRBJ1-1; 7 nucleotides match TRBD1. With V trimmed by 1 base and J by 7 bases, 6 bases remained unmatched. Germline CDR1 reads LGHDT; CDR2 reads YNNKEL (reference sequence). The CDR3 spans 14 residues. The CDR3 region has the DNA TGTGCCAGCAGCCAAGGGGGGACAGCCTATGAAGCTTTCTTT. Encoded protein: CASSQGGTAYEAFF.

The chain is built from TRBV29-1 and TRBJ1-1; maybe TRBD1 (5 bases). CDR3 size: 10 residues. Trimming removed 6 bases from V and 11 bases from J, with 13 bases in between. Germline V gene data show CDR1 as SQVTM and CDR2 as ANQGSEA. The DNA of the CDR3 is TGCAGCGTCAGACAGTCTAAGGCTTTCTTT. Protein product: CSVRQSKAFF.

V is TRBV5-4 and J is TRBJ1-2, with D perhaps matching TRBD1 (5 bases). Germline values: CDR1 SGHNT, CDR2 YYREEE (reference sequence). Trimming removed 0 bases from V and 2 bases from J, with 14 bases in between. The CDR3 has 16 residues. CDR3 in DNA: TGTGCCAGCAGCTTGGAGGGAGGGGCAGGCAACTATGGCTACACCTTC. It yields the protein CASSLEGGAGNYGYTF.

The chain is built from TRBV3-1 (or the pseudogene TRBV3-2) and TRBJ2-1, with 14 positions matching TRBD2. CDR3 size: 17 residues. J was trimmed by 0 bases and V by 8 bases; bases with no gene match: 6. Germline CDR1 is LGHDT and CDR2 is YNNKEL (reference sequence). The CDR3 is CASGGTSGGVSYNEQFF. The CDR3 nucleotides are TGTGCCAGCGGAGGGACTAGCGGGGGCGTCTCCTACAATGAGCAGTTCTTC.

This chain joins TRBV20-1 and TRBJ1-2; perhaps TRBD1 as D (6 bases). In germline, CDR1 is DFQATT, CDR2 SNEGSKA (reference sequence). V lost 7 bases to trimming and J lost 9 bases, with 6 bases between them. This CDR3 is 8 amino acids long. The CDR3 protein is CSGGRYTF. The CDR3 DNA reads as TGCAGTGGGGGGCGCTACACCTTC.

The chain carries TRBV5-6 and TRBJ2-1, with a possible D match to TRBD1 (6 bases). The CDR3 totals 15 residues. Germline V gene lookup returns CDR1 SGHDT and CDR2 YYEEEE. V was pared by 0 bases and J by 2 bases, with 9 bases between. The CDR3 bases are TGTGCCAGCAGCTTGGATCCAGGGGCCTACAATGAGCAGTTCTTC. Its protein is CASSLDPGAYNEQFF.

The rearrangement links TRBV4-2 to TRBJ1-2; D perhaps matches TRBD1 (6 bases). The length of the CDR3 is 17 residues. Trimming cost V 0 bases and J 2 bases, with 16 bases left between them. Per germline, CDR1 LGHNA and CDR2 YNFKEQ. The CDR3 loop is CASSQDIGLDRNYGYTF. The CDR3, as DNA: TGTGCCAGCAGCCAAGATATCGGACTCGACAGGAACTATGGCTACACCTTC.

This clone was seen more than once but under ten times. This chain connects TRBV12-5 to TRBJ1-1; 7 bases are shared with TRBD1. V lost 6 bases and J lost 1; bases outside the gene matches: 17. Germline V lookup: CDR1 LGHNT, CDR2 FRNRAP. The CDR3 sequence is 18 residues long. CDR3 sequence: CASGRGTVATGTNTEAFF. In DNA form, the CDR3 reads TGTGCTAGTGGAAGAGGGACAGTCGCCACAGGGACGAACACTGAAGCTTTCTTT.

The chain recombines TRBV4-3 with TRBJ1-1; 7 bases fit TRBD1. The CDR3 has 16 residues. Germline trimming cut 0 bases from V and 2 bases from J; bases unmatched to any gene: 6. Germline-derived CDR1 and CDR2 are LGHNA and YSLEER. This CDR3 is CASSQDPGTVNTEAFF. The CDR3 region has the DNA TGCGCCAGCAGCCAAGACCCCGGGACAGTCAACACTGAAGCTTTCTTT.

The chain employs TRBV9 and TRBJ2-2, with D possibly matching TRBD2 (5 bases). The CDR3 loop spans 14 amino acids. The V gene's germline CDR1 is SGDLS and CDR2 YYNGEE. V lost 2 bases, J lost 12 bases, and 17 bases lay in between. CDR3 residues: CASSVRGSPVQLFF. The CDR3 DNA reads as TGTGCCAGCAGCGTTAGAGGGTCCCCGGTCCAGCTGTTTTTT.

V is TRBV5-4 and J is TRBJ1-4; TRBD1 matches at 7 bases. Germline CDR1 and CDR2: SGHNT and YYREEE (reference sequence). With V trimmed by 4 bases and J by 10 bases, 13 bases remained unmatched. This CDR3 comprises 15 residues. CDR3 residues: CASSGEETGRRKLFF. DNA for the CDR3: TGTGCCAGCAGCGGGGAGGAGACAGGGCGACGAAAACTGTTTTTT.

This clone was counted a few times. The CDR3 region has the DNA TGTGCCAGCAGCTCGAGGCTGGACGAGCAGTACTTC. This gives the protein CASSSRLDEQYF. The chain has TRBV7-9 and TRBJ2-7; D uncertain. The V and J ends lost 4 bases and 5 bases respectively, with 9 bases between them. This CDR3 contains 12 residues. Per germline, CDR1 SEHNR and CDR2 FQNEAQ (reference sequence).

The chain carries TRBV19 and TRBJ1-5, with D hard to call. The CDR3 covers 13 residues. Per the germline V gene, CDR1 is LNHDA and CDR2 is SQIVND (reference sequence). Trimming took 7 bases from V and 1 from J, leaving 8 bases between them. CDR3 protein: CASTGVSNQPQHF. CDR3 bases: TGTGCCAGTACCGGGGTGAGCAATCAGCCCCAGCATTTT. The full variable domain, its missing parts supplied by reference TRBV19 and TRBJ1-5, is DGGITQSPKYLFRKEGQNVTLSCEQNLNHDAMYWYRQDPGQGLRLIYYSQIVNDFQKGDIAEGYSVSREKKESFPLTVTSAQKNPTAFYLCASTGVSNQPQHFGDGTRLSIL.

The chain couples TRBV6-5 to TRBJ2-7; TRBD1 matches at 8 bases. Unmatched junction bases numbered 14, after V lost 10 bases and J lost 3 bases. Germline V gene lookup returns CDR1 MNHEY and CDR2 SVGAGI. This CDR3 comprises 15 residues. This CDR3 is CATRQTGAFSYEQYV. The DNA of the CDR3 is TGTGCCACTCGCCAGACAGGGGCGTTTAGCTACGAGCAGTACGTC.